This T cell receptor (beta chain) came from a study of CDR3 diversity in severe acne. This clonotype occurred once. One end of the junction does not line up with germline, which may come from a read error. TCRdb re-derived calls from the PCR reads in MiXCR, one entry per CDR3 protein. Of some 84,000 distinct CDR3 sequences in the sample, 50% to 65% are singletons; the top ten hold about 13%. This CDR3 comprises 17 residues. Per the germline V gene, CDR1 is MGHDK and CDR2 is SYGVNS. The receptor comes from a male donor in good health, without acne. Sequencing was carried out using blood. The chain couples TRBV25-1 to TRBJ2-6; 7 positions agree with TRBD2. The CDR3 bases are TGTGCCAGCAGTTTGGGGGGGTCGACTCTTGGGGGCAACGTCCTGACTTTC. It translates to CASSLGGSTLGGNVLTF.